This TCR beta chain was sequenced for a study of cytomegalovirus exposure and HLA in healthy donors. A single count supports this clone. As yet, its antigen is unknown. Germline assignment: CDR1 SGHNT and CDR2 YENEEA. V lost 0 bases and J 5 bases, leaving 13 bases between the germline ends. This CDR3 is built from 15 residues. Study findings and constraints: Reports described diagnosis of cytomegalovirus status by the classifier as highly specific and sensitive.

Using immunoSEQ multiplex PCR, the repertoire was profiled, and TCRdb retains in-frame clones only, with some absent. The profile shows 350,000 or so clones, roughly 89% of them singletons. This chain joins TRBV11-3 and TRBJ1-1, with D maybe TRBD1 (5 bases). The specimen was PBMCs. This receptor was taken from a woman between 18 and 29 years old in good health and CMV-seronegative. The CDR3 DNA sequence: TGTGCCAGCAGCTTAGATCCGACGGGGGGAACTGAAGCTTTCTTT. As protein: CASSLDPTGGTEAFF.